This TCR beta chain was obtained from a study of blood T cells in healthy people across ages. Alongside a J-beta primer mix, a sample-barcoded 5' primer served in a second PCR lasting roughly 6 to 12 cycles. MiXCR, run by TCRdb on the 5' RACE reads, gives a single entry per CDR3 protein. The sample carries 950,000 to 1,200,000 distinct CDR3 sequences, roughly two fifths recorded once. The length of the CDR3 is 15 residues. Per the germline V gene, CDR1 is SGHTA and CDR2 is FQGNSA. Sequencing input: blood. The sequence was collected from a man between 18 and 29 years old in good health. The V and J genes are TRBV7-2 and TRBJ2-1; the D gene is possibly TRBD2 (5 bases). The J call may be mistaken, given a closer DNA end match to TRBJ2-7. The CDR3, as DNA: TGTGCCAGCAGCTTATCCAGCGGCTCCTACAATGAGCAGTACTTC. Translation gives CASSLSSGSYNEQYF.